The source of this T cell receptor beta chain is a study of molecular identifiers for immune sequencing clone quantification. Findings and limits, study-wide: The study found clones above 20 RNA copies held over 98% of effector molecules and under 1% in naive cells.

For this clonotype: Its target is not known. A much larger clone differs by one base, so this may be a read error.

Germline CDR1 and CDR2: SGHAT and FQNNGV. CDR3 length: 17 amino acids. One entry per CDR3 protein results from TCRdb running MiXCR on the PCR reads. The sample shows about 36,000 distinct CDR3 sequences, about 18% of them seen only once. What was sequenced was naive CD8+ T cells from blood, with Jurkat cell RNA spiked in. Described subset: FACS-sorted CD8+CD4-CCR7+CD45RA+ naive T cells. The genes are TRBV11-2 and TRBJ2-3; 8 bases fit TRBD2. This clonotype was sampled from a human donor in good health. Some libraries in this study had Jurkat cell RNA spiked in. Here the CDR3 DNA reads TGTGCCAGCAGCTCACCAGCGGGAGCGCGTAGCACAGATACGCAGTGTTTT. Translating it yields CASSSPAGARSTDTQCF.